The 19 T cell receptor beta chains given below trace back to one sample, sequenced in a study of blood T cells in healthy people across ages. A second PCR, run for 7 to 11 cycles, used a sample-barcoded 5' primer plus a J-beta primer mix. Each CDR3 protein is one row after TCRdb ran MiXCR on the 5' RACE reads. Of hundreds of thousands of distinct CDR3 sequences in the sample, roughly 44% are singletons; the top ten hold about a fifth. Material: blood. These receptors were obtained from a man in his sixties in good health.

This clonotype turned up a few times. V and J are TRBV30 and TRBJ2-3; D unclear. The CDR3 length is 12 residues. The germline V gene encodes CDR1 GTSNPN and CDR2 SVGIG (reference sequence). The V and J ends lost 0 bases and 6 bases respectively, with 7 bases between them. CDR3 protein: CAWSVLSDTQYF. The CDR3 nucleotides read TGTGCCTGGAGTGTCTTGTCCGATACGCAGTATTTT.

A single count supports this clonotype. The chain links TRBV6-2 or TRBV6-3 to TRBJ1-2; D not certain. Germline loops: CDR1 MNHEY, CDR2 SVGEGT. This CDR3 contains 13 residues. The V end lost 4 bases, the J end lost 5 bases, and 11 bases lay between the germline ends. For the CDR3, the DNA is TGTGCCAGCAGTTCGACTAATCCATATGGCTACACCTTC. This encodes CASSSTNPYGYTF.

The chain links TRBV7-2 to TRBJ2-5; D ambiguous. V was pared by 4 bases and J by 1 base, with 4 bases between. The CDR3 is made up of 12 amino acids. Germline assignment: CDR1 SGHTA and CDR2 FQGNSA. In DNA, the CDR3 is TGTACCAGCAGCTGGGGCCAAGAGACCCAGTACTTC. Its translation is CTSSWGQETQYF.

This chain uses TRBV12-3 or TRBV12-4 with TRBJ2-7; D uncertain. This CDR3 region has 14 residues. Trimming took off 1 base at V and 2 bases at J, with 9 bases between the two ends. The CDR3 sequence: CASSLGRRTYEQYF. In DNA form, the CDR3 reads TGTGCCAGCAGTTTAGGCAGGAGAACCTACGAGCAGTACTTC.

This chain connects TRBV12-3 or TRBV12-4 to TRBJ2-2; TRBD2 is a possible D gene (5 bases). V was clipped by 6 bases and J by 6 bases, with 14 bases between them. The CDR3 runs 14 residues. CDR3 bases: TGTGCCAGCAGGGAGACTTGCGGGCCCGGGGAGCTGTTTTTT. As protein: CASRETCGPGELFF.

The V call is TRBV2, the J call TRBJ1-5; no firm D call. This CDR3 spans 12 amino acids. Deletions cut 7 bases from V and 5 bases from J, with 9 bases between. In germline, CDR1 is SNHLY, CDR2 FYNNEI. In nucleotides, the CDR3 is TGTGCCAGCACGTCACGGGATCAGCCCCAGCATTTT. Protein sequence: CASTSRDQPQHF.

The CDR3 coding sequence is TGTGCCAGCAGCAGGGGAGCCGTTGATGGCTACACCTTC. Encoded protein: CASSRGAVDGYTF. The chain has TRBV7-2 and TRBJ1-2; possible D gene TRBD1, 5 bases. Germline V lookup: CDR1 SGHTA, CDR2 FQGNSA. The CDR3 runs to 13 residues. V lost 5 bases and J 6 bases, leaving 13 bases between the germline ends. Filled out from reference TRBV7-2 and TRBJ1-2, the complete variable domain reads GAGVSQSPSNKVTEKGKDVELRCDPISGHTALYWYRQSLGQGLEFLIYFQGNSAPDKSGLPSDRFSAERTGGSVSTLTIQRTQQEDSAVYLCASSRGAVDGYTFGSGTRLTVV.

This clonotype came up a few times. DNA for the CDR3: TGTGCCAGCACCTACCGGGCTAGTCGGGAGACCCAGTACTTC. Translation gives CASTYRASRETQYF. This chain joins TRBV6-2 or TRBV6-3 and TRBJ2-5, with D hard to call. With 7 bases removed from V and 5 bases from J, the gap between germline ends came to 17 bases. Germline lookup yields CDR1 MNHEY and CDR2 SVGEGT. The CDR3 has 14 amino acids.

There are a few counts of this clonotype. This sequence joins TRBV5-6 and TRBJ2-7, with TRBD2 as a possible D gene (5 bases). From germline, CDR1 is SGHDT and CDR2 YYEEEE. Trimming removed 2 bases at V and 6 bases at J, with 18 bases between. The CDR3 is 15 residues long. CDR3 sequence reads: CASSLHLAGLPEQYF. The CDR3 DNA is TGTGCCAGCAGCTTACATTTGGCAGGACTTCCCGAGCAGTACTTC.

This clonotype was counted a single time. The chain recombines TRBV18 with TRBJ2-1; D gene unclear. Trimming took off 0 bases at V and 7 bases at J, with 13 bases between the two ends. Germline-derived CDR1 and CDR2 are KGHSH and LQKENI. The CDR3 is 15 residues long. In nucleotides, the CDR3 is TGTGCCAGCTCACCACCGAGTCAGGAAGGGAATGAGCAGTTCTTC. Residues: CASSPPSQEGNEQFF.

J is TRBJ1-1 and V is TRBV20-1; D gene uncertain. Per germline, CDR1 DFQATT and CDR2 SNEGSKA (reference sequence). The CDR3 loop spans 12 amino acids. V dropped 3 bases and J dropped 4 bases, with 9 bases sitting between them. The CDR3 is CSASFPSTEAFF. The CDR3 nucleotides read TGCAGTGCTAGTTTCCCCAGCACTGAAGCTTTCTTT.

This sequence joins TRBV27 and TRBJ2-3; D gene unclear. The germline V gene encodes CDR1 MNHEY and CDR2 SMNVEV (reference sequence). CDR3 length equals 15 residues. Trimming took 0 bases from V and 0 from J, leaving 7 bases between them. The CDR3 protein is CASSLSGYSTDTQYF. In nucleotides, the CDR3 is TGTGCCAGCAGTTTATCAGGGTATAGCACAGATACGCAGTATTTT.

The CDR3 is CASTQGLIETQYF. The CDR3 nucleotides read TGTGCCAGCACCCAAGGTCTTATAGAGACCCAGTACTTC. This chain links TRBV11-3 with TRBJ2-5; D gene uncertain. Between the trimmed V and J ends, which lost 7 bases and 4 bases, there was a span of 13 bases. The CDR3 covers 13 residues. Germline loops: CDR1 SGHNT, CDR2 YENEEA.

V usage is TRBV6-1 and J usage is TRBJ1-6, with D possibly being TRBD1 (6 bases). The CDR3 runs 19 residues. The germline gives CDR1 MNHNS, CDR2 SASEGT. V was cut by 6 bases and J by 4 bases, with 25 bases left in between. DNA of the CDR3: TGTGCCAGCAGCCCTTACCGGGACACCTGGGGTAGTTATAATTCACCCCTCCACTTT. Translated, it gives CASSPYRDTWGSYNSPLHF.

The chain carries TRBV7-2 and TRBJ2-4; tentatively, D is TRBD2 (6 bases). Between the trimmed V and J ends, which lost 5 bases and 11 bases, there was a span of 13 bases. CDR1 SGHTA and CDR2 FQGNSA come from the germline V gene. The CDR3 totals 12 residues. Here the CDR3 reads CASSPEGLLQYF. The CDR3 DNA sequence: TGTGCCAGCAGCCCAGAGGGACTTCTTCAGTACTTC.

In nucleotides, the CDR3 is TGTGCTAGTGGTTGGGCCGGGGGGGAGCAGTTCTTC. This gives the protein CASGWAGGEQFF. V is TRBV12-5 and J is TRBJ2-1, with 7 bases fitting TRBD2. The V gene's germline CDR1 is LGHNT and CDR2 FRNRAP. V trimming: 4 bases; J trimming: 10 bases; junction bases outside the gene matches: 4. The CDR3 is 12 residues long.

The chain recombines TRBV4-3 with TRBJ2-2; D unclear. The germline V and J ends were trimmed by 0 bases and 5 bases, with 10 bases remaining between them. This CDR3 spans 15 amino acids. In germline, CDR1 is LGHNA, CDR2 YSLEER. CDR3 DNA: TGCGCCAGCAGCCAAGATCGGGCCCAGACCGGGGAGCTGTTTTTT. It codes for CASSQDRAQTGELFF.

The gene calls are TRBV20-1 and TRBJ1-5; D is ambiguous. Germline-derived CDR1 and CDR2 are DFQATT and SNEGSKA (reference sequence). Trimming shortened V by 5 bases and J by 0 bases, and 11 bases separated the two germline ends. The CDR3 spans 14 residues. For the CDR3, the DNA is TGCAGTGCTGATGAGGGATATAGCAATCAGCCCCAGCATTTT. It is translated as CSADEGYSNQPQHF.

This clonotype was seen a handful of times. The chain employs TRBV7-2 and TRBJ1-2, with D unresolved. Trimming shortened V by 1 base and J by 0 bases, and 9 bases separated the two germline ends. This CDR3 comprises 15 residues. Germline V gene lookup returns CDR1 SGHTA and CDR2 FQGNSA. This chain's CDR3 is CASSLVLPTNYGYTF. For the CDR3, the DNA is TGTGCCAGCAGCTTAGTTTTGCCAACTAACTATGGCTACACCTTC.